These 21 T cell receptor beta chains originate from one sample sequenced in a study of response to subunit inactivated influenza vaccine. TCRdb re-derived calls from the RT-PCR reads in MiXCR, one entry per CDR3 protein. The table records 500,000 to 550,000 distinct CDR3 sequences, around 21% of them present only once. Separately, the same data were catalogued under a study of T cells expressing NK-cell markers. That work contributes: The cDNA for TCR beta came from 5'RACE template switching with UMIs.

The sample consisted of CD4+ T cells sorted from PBMCs, taken approximately 13 days after vaccination. The receptors were sampled from a man aged 45-65 years who received an inactivated influenza vaccine.

This clonotype appeared a few times. This chain links TRBV2 with TRBJ1-2, with a weak D call TRBD1 (5 bases). The CDR3 has 12 residues. V was trimmed by 6 bases and J by 8 bases, leaving 13 bases between them. Germline values: CDR1 SNHLY, CDR2 FYNNEI. The CDR3: CASRGVLKGYTF. The CDR3 region has the DNA TGTGCCAGCAGGGGGGTGCTGAAGGGCTACACCTTC.

The chain employs TRBV10-3 and TRBJ1-5, with TRBD1 matching 7 bases. The CDR3 runs 13 residues. Germline V CDR1 and CDR2: ENHRY, SYGVKD. V lost 10 bases to trimming and J lost 1 base; unmatched junction nucleotides: 4. The DNA for the CDR3 is TGTGCCACGACAGGGCAGAGCAATCAGCCCCAGCATTTT. Its translation: CATTGQSNQPQHF.

This clonotype was seen only a few times. This chain joins TRBV6-5 and TRBJ2-2; D unclear. This CDR3 spans 14 amino acids. Between the trimmed V and J ends, which lost 8 bases and 2 bases, there was a span of 12 bases. Germline V gene data show CDR1 as MNHEY and CDR2 as SVGAGI. The DNA for the CDR3 is TGTGCCAGCTGTTCTAGTCTTAACACCGGGGAGCTGTTTTTT. Its translation is CASCSSLNTGELFF.

This chain links TRBV11-2 with TRBJ2-7; TRBD2 aligns across 8 bases. The V and J ends lost 1 base and 2 bases, in that order; junction bases with no gene match: 10. This CDR3 has 17 amino acids. Germline CDR1 is SGHAT and CDR2 is FQNNGV. CDR3 loop: CASSLVYGGGRPYEQYF. In DNA, the CDR3 is TGTGCCAGCAGCTTAGTCTATGGAGGCGGGAGGCCCTACGAGCAGTACTTC.

This clonotype came up many times. CDR3 DNA sequence: TGTGCCAGCAGTTTAGTCGGGGAGCTGTTTTTT. Residues: CASSLVGELFF. The V call is TRBV28, the J call TRBJ2-2; unclear D gene. V was pared by 2 bases and J by 7 bases, with 2 bases between. Per the germline V gene, CDR1 is MDHEN and CDR2 is SYDVKM. The CDR3 length is 11 residues.

This rearrangement joins TRBV29-1 to TRBJ2-6; D is possibly TRBD1 (6 bases). V was trimmed by 2 bases and J by 0 bases, leaving 20 bases between them. Germline V gene data show CDR1 as SQVTM and CDR2 as ANQGSEA. The length of the CDR3 is 19 residues. DNA of the CDR3: TGCAGCGTTGAAAGGGGGTTTCACGGAGCAGGCTCTGGGGCCAACGTCCTGACTTTC. Protein product: CSVERGFHGAGSGANVLTF.

This clonotype showed up just a few times. The chain combines TRBV7-2 with TRBJ2-5; 11 nucleotides match TRBD2. Trimming removed 5 bases from V and 5 bases from J; junction bases left unmatched: 7. Per germline, CDR1 SGHTA and CDR2 FQGNSA. This CDR3 spans 15 amino acids. The CDR3 DNA reads TGTGCCAGCAGCCCTCTAGCGGGGGGCTGGGAGACCCAGTACTTC. Its protein product is CASSPLAGGWETQYF.

In this sample, this clonotype turned up a few times. This chain links TRBV5-1 with TRBJ2-1; 9 bases are a match to TRBD2. With 0 bases clipped from V and 6 bases from J, the junction kept 4 bases outside the gene matches. Looked up from germline, CDR1 is SGHRS and CDR2 is YFSETQ. The CDR3 loop spans 15 amino acids. In DNA form, the CDR3 reads TGCGCCAGCAGCTTGGGCGGGGGGGGCCTCAATGAGCAGTTCTTC. Translation gives CASSLGGGGLNEQFF.

Ten or more counts support this clonotype. The chain employs TRBV7-9 and TRBJ2-7; D gene uncertain. The germline CDR1 and CDR2 sequences are SEHNR and FQNEAQ (reference sequence). This CDR3 region has 16 residues. The germline V and J ends were trimmed by 3 bases and 0 bases, with 15 bases remaining between them. The CDR3: CASSLGLGRFSYEQYF. CDR3 nucleotides: TGTGCCAGCAGCTTGGGGTTGGGCAGGTTCTCCTACGAGCAGTACTTC. The full variable domain, in which reference TRBV7-9 and TRBJ2-7 provide the parts outside the CDR3, is DTGVSQNPRHKITKRGQNVTFRCDPISEHNRLYWYRQTLGQGPEFLTYFQNEAQLEKSRLLSDRFSAERPKGSFSTLEIQRTEQGDSAMYLCASSLGLGRFSYEQYFGPGTRLTVT.

This clonotype turned up a few times. The V call is TRBV4-2, the J call TRBJ2-1; D is possibly TRBD1 (6 bases). V was cut by 3 bases and J by 0 bases, with 9 bases left in between. This CDR3 spans 15 amino acids. Germline assignment: CDR1 LGHNA and CDR2 YNFKEQ. The CDR3 DNA is TGTGCCAGCAGCCAGGGGGCCCTCTCCTACAATGAGCAGTTCTTC. It translates to CASSQGALSYNEQFF.

The rearrangement uses TRBV29-1 and TRBJ2-3; TRBD1 or TRBD2 may be the D gene (6 bases each). Trimming pared 5 bases from V and 6 bases from J, leaving 9 bases between. The CDR3 is 11 amino acids. From germline, CDR1 is SQVTM and CDR2 ANQGSEA. In nucleotides, the CDR3 is TGCAGCGTTCGGGGGCCCGATACGCAGTATTTT. The encoded protein is CSVRGPDTQYF.

The V call is TRBV5-4, the J call TRBJ1-4; 7 positions agree with TRBD1. Germline loops: CDR1 SGHNT, CDR2 YYREEE (reference sequence). The trim removed 3 bases at V and 7 bases at J, leaving 9 bases unmatched. This CDR3 has 15 residues. The DNA of the CDR3 is TGTGCCAGCAGCTCCTCAGGGGGTTTGGGTGAAAAACTGTTTTTT. This codes for CASSSSGGLGEKLFF.

This sequence joins TRBV5-5 and TRBJ2-2; D is possibly TRBD2 (6 bases). This CDR3 has 15 amino acids. Trimming removed 2 bases from V and 4 bases from J, with 12 bases in between. Germline CDR1 reads SGHKS; CDR2 reads YYEKEE (reference sequence). In nucleotides, the CDR3 is TGTGCCAGCAGCTTCCAAGGGGAGGTCACCGGGGAGCTGTTTTTT. Encoded protein: CASSFQGEVTGELFF.

At least ten counts were recorded for this clonotype. The chain combines TRBV10-3 with TRBJ2-7, with D tentatively TRBD1 (7 bases). The CDR3 spans 11 residues. Trimming cost V 8 bases and J 6 bases, with 11 bases left between them. CDR1 and CDR2 from the germline V gene are ENHRY and SYGVKD. The CDR3 loop is CAIAGGSEQYF. The CDR3 DNA reads as TGTGCCATCGCAGGGGGGAGCGAGCAGTACTTC.

The table lists this clonotype with a few counts. The chain uses TRBV10-3 and TRBJ2-2; tentative D call: TRBD1 (5 bases). This CDR3 spans 14 amino acids. Germline V gene lookup returns CDR1 ENHRY and CDR2 SYGVKD. The V gene lost 2 bases and the J gene lost 1 base, with 5 bases spanning the gap. The CDR3 protein is CAISETGNTGELFF. The DNA of the CDR3 is TGTGCCATCAGTGAGACAGGGAACACCGGGGAGCTGTTTTTT.

CDR3 loop: CSARLPGQIYEQYF. The CDR3 DNA sequence: TGCAGTGCTAGACTCCCGGGACAGATTTACGAGCAGTACTTC. The chain links TRBV20-1 to TRBJ2-7, with 7 bases matching TRBD1. CDR3 size: 14 residues. After removal of 2 bases from V and 4 bases from J, the junction contained 8 bases not matched to a gene. CDR1 and CDR2 from the germline V gene are DFQATT and SNEGSKA (reference sequence).

J is TRBJ1-2 and V is TRBV6-2 or TRBV6-3, with 7 bases lining up with TRBD1. This CDR3 has 15 amino acids. The V and J ends lost 6 bases and 4 bases, in that order; junction bases with no gene match: 11. Germline loops: CDR1 MNHEY, CDR2 SVGEGT. The chain's CDR3 is CASRNRDSFPYGYTF. CDR3 in DNA: TGTGCCAGCAGAAACCGGGACAGCTTCCCCTATGGCTACACCTTC.

The V gene is TRBV28, the J gene TRBJ2-3, with 7 nucleotides matching TRBD1. The CDR3 has 17 amino acids. Germline V CDR1 and CDR2: MDHEN, SYDVKM. The trim removed 6 bases at V and 1 base at J, leaving 13 bases unmatched. In nucleotides, the CDR3 is TGTGCCAGCAGATCAGCCTGGACAGGCGGAGGCACAGATACGCAGTATTTT. Amino acid sequence: CASRSAWTGGGTDTQYF.

This chain links TRBV27 with TRBJ2-7, with D possibly TRBD2 on 7 matching bases. Trimming removed 6 bases from V and 7 bases from J, with 16 bases in between. Germline V gene data show CDR1 as MNHEY and CDR2 as SMNVEV (reference sequence). The CDR3 contains 13 residues. CDR3 amino acids: CASRGGRGVEQYF. The DNA for the CDR3 is TGTGCCAGCAGAGGGGGGAGGGGGGTAGAGCAGTACTTC.

This clonotype has a count of ten or more. The CDR3 region has the DNA TGTGCCTGGAACCTAGACTACGAGCAGTACTTC. Protein sequence: CAWNLDYEQYF. The chain has TRBV30 and TRBJ2-7; D not certain. Germline V CDR1 and CDR2: GTSNPN, SVGIG (reference sequence). The length of the CDR3 is 11 residues. V lost 4 bases and J lost 3, with 7 bases in between.

This clonotype was seen a few times. The rearrangement links TRBV5-1 to TRBJ2-1, with D unresolved. There are 13 residues in the CDR3. Germline-derived CDR1 and CDR2 are SGHRS and YFSETQ. The V and J ends lost 1 base and 8 bases respectively, with 10 bases between them. CDR3: CASSLLVQDEQFF. Here the CDR3 DNA reads TGCGCCAGCAGCTTGTTGGTCCAAGATGAGCAGTTCTTC.